This passage covers 14 T cell receptor beta chains from one sample sequenced in a study of T cell responses to AZD1222 COVID-19 vaccine. Method: immunoSEQ multiplex PCR; TCRdb's copy keeps in-frame clones and lacks some. The sample has more than 110,000 clones, more than 70% seen once. The starting material was peripheral blood, obtained 28 days after the second AZD1222 dose. The receptors were sampled from an adult who received the AZD1222 COVID-19 vaccine.

The chain employs TRBV3-1 (or the pseudogene TRBV3-2) and TRBJ2-5, with D maybe TRBD2 (5 bases). Trimming took off 1 base at V and 4 bases at J, with 22 bases between the two ends. Germline CDR1 reads LGHDT; CDR2 reads YNNKEL (reference sequence). CDR3 size: 18 residues. This CDR3 is CASSQGVSRLAVSETQYF. For the CDR3, the DNA is TGTGCCAGCAGCCAAGGTGTAAGTCGTCTAGCTGTGTCAGAGACCCAGTACTTC.

The CDR3 sequence is CASSQGHSINYGYTF. The CDR3, as DNA: TGCGCCAGCAGCCAGGGACATTCGATTAACTATGGCTACACCTTC. The rearrangement joins TRBV4-1 to TRBJ1-2, with a tentative D call TRBD1 (6 bases). CDR1 and CDR2 (germline): MGHRA, YSYEKL. CDR3 size: 15 residues. Trimming pared 3 bases from V and 1 base from J, leaving 12 bases between.

The chain links TRBV28 to TRBJ1-1; D not resolved. The CDR3 has 13 residues. The V gene's germline CDR1 is MDHEN and CDR2 SYDVKM. Trimming shortened V by 2 bases and J by 1 base, and 5 bases separated the two germline ends. CDR3 nucleotides: TGTGCCAGCAGTTTACCCCAGAACACTGAAGCTTTCTTT. Its protein is CASSLPQNTEAFF.

The rearrangement joins TRBV7-2 to TRBJ1-1; D is uncertain. In germline, CDR1 is SGHTA, CDR2 FQGNSA. CDR3 size: 15 residues. V was shortened by 1 base and J by 2 bases, with 11 bases between the two germline ends. In DNA, the CDR3 is TGTGCCAGCAGCTTAGGGCAGGCTTTCAACACTGAAGCTTTCTTT. It encodes CASSLGQAFNTEAFF.

The V and J genes are TRBV2 and TRBJ1-4, with 8 bases matching TRBD1. CDR1 is SNHLY, CDR2 FYNNEI, per germline. The CDR3 consists of 15 residues. The V and J ends lost 6 bases and 0 bases, in that order; junction bases with no gene match: 3. CDR3 protein: CASSGQGTTNEKLFF. The CDR3, as DNA: TGTGCCAGCAGCGGACAGGGAACAACTAATGAAAAACTGTTTTTT.

The rearrangement uses TRBV7-9 and TRBJ1-2, with D perhaps matching TRBD1 (5 bases). This CDR3 is 13 amino acids long. Germline V gene data show CDR1 as SEHNR and CDR2 as FQNEAQ (reference sequence). The V end lost 5 bases, the J end lost 4 bases, and 11 bases lay between the germline ends. Written as DNA, the CDR3 is TGTGCCAGCAGCCCTCCGAGGGGCTATGGCTACACCTTC. Its translation: CASSPPRGYGYTF. Using reference TRBV7-9 and TRBJ1-2 for the parts outside the CDR3, the full variable domain is DTGVSQNPRHKITKRGQNVTFRCDPISEHNRLYWYRQTLGQGPEFLTYFQNEAQLEKSRLLSDRFSAERPKGSFSTLEIQRTEQGDSAMYLCASSPPRGYGYTFGSGTRLTVV.

The V gene is TRBV21-1, the J gene TRBJ1-2; the table's D call of TRBD1 was not tested on the DNA. TRBV21-1 is a listed pseudogene. CDR3 length: 13 residues. DNA of the CDR3: TGTGCCGCAAGGCCCGAACAGGGGTATGGCTACACCTTC. Translating gives CAARPEQGYGYTF.

The table lists this clone with a few counts. V and J are TRBV5-4 and TRBJ2-7; tentatively, D is TRBD1 (6 bases). Trimming shortened V by 6 bases and J by 5 bases, and 18 bases separated the two germline ends. Germline CDR1 SGHNT, CDR2 YYREEE (reference sequence). This CDR3 is built from 14 residues. The CDR3 DNA reads as TGTGCCAGCACCCCACAACAGGGAGTCGACGAGCAGTACTTC. Amino acid sequence: CASTPQQGVDEQYF. Supplemented by reference TRBV5-4 and TRBJ2-7, the full variable domain reads ETGVTQSPTHLIKTRGQQVTLRCSSQSGHNTVSWYQQALGQGPQFIFQYYREEENGRGNFPPRFSGLQFPNYSSELNVNALELDDSALYLCASTPQQGVDEQYFGPGTRLTVT.

The rearrangement uses TRBV18 and TRBJ2-1, with TRBD1 matching 12 bases. Germline trimming cut 4 bases from V and 5 bases from J; bases unmatched to any gene: 3. The CDR3 runs 15 residues. The germline V gene has CDR1 KGHSH and CDR2 LQKENI. DNA of the CDR3: TGTGCCAGCTCACACGGGACAGGGGGCAACAATGAGCAGTTCTTC. Its protein product is CASSHGTGGNNEQFF.

The J gene is TRBJ2-7, the V gene TRBV4-1; D possibly corresponds to TRBD1 (6 bases). CDR3 length equals 15 residues. Germline assignment: CDR1 MGHRA and CDR2 YSYEKL. The V end lost 0 bases, the J end lost 2 bases, and 11 bases lay between the germline ends. The DNA of the CDR3 is TGCGCCAGCAGCCAAGAAGTGCAGGGGCCCTACGAGCAGTACTTC. It translates to CASSQEVQGPYEQYF.

This chain connects TRBV19 to TRBJ2-3; a weak D match, TRBD1 (5 bases). Germline CDR1 reads LNHDA; CDR2 reads SQIVND (reference sequence). This CDR3 comprises 14 residues. The V gene lost 7 bases and the J gene lost 1 base, with 12 bases spanning the gap. The CDR3 DNA reads as TGTGCCAGTAAATTGGTAGGGGGCACAGATACGCAGTATTTT. As protein: CASKLVGGTDTQYF.

This clone showed up just a few times. The chain joins TRBV9 to TRBJ1-6, with 7 bases lining up with TRBD1. V was clipped by 0 bases and J by 9 bases; unmatched bases: 3. The CDR3 has 14 residues. Germline CDR1 and CDR2: SGDLS and YYNGEE. The CDR3: CASSVEGALSPLHF. Here the CDR3 DNA reads TGTGCCAGCAGCGTAGAGGGGGCGCTTTCACCCCTCCACTTT.

The V gene is TRBV6-5, the J gene TRBJ2-7; 7 bases are a match to TRBD1. The J segment lost 9 bases and the V segment lost 2 bases, leaving 7 bases of the junction unmatched. Germline assignment: CDR1 MNHEY and CDR2 SVGAGI. CDR3 size: 13 residues. The CDR3 loop is CASSYTDRAVQYF. The CDR3 DNA reads as TGTGCCAGCAGTTACACCGACAGGGCGGTGCAGTACTTC.

The chain links TRBV7-8 to TRBJ2-7; the match to TRBD1 covers 10 bases. The germline V gene has CDR1 SGHVS and CDR2 FQNEAQ. Trimming removed 4 bases from V and 4 bases from J; junction bases left unmatched: 7. This CDR3 spans 15 amino acids. The CDR3 loop is CASSSDRGLPYEQYF. CDR3 bases: TGTGCCAGCAGCTCCGACAGGGGGCTACCATACGAGCAGTACTTC.